This T cell receptor beta chain appears in the sequencing data of a study of T-cell memory formation after mild COVID-19. Findings of the study overall: Researchers found some responding clones in pre-infection memory, a sign that cross-reactive memory joined.

Germline assignment: CDR1 LGHNA and CDR2 YNFKEQ. The length of the CDR3 is 20 residues. J gave up 5 bases and V 0 bases, and 17 bases lay outside the gene matches. Each CDR3 protein gets one entry after TCRdb re-called the 5' RACE reads with MiXCR. The sample contains about 90,000 distinct CDR3 sequences, less than 15% of which appear only once. With regard to this clonotype: The antigen remains undetermined.

The V call is TRBV4-2, the J call TRBJ2-5; 11 bases map to TRBD2. This receptor was identified in an adult woman who had mild COVID-19 (a few samples of this study predate the infection). Cell type and time point are not known. The sample was PBMCs or a T cell subset sorted from them (not recorded which). Written as DNA, the CDR3 is TGTGCCAGCAGCCAAGAGAGGCTAACTAGCGGGAGACCAAGTTGGGAGACCCAGTACTTC. Protein product: CASSQERLTSGRPSWETQYF.